The TCR beta chain under discussion was sequenced for a study of cytomegalovirus exposure and HLA in healthy donors. Whole-study findings and limits: Accurate prediction of most subjects' HLA-A and HLA-B alleles from TCR beta sequences was reported. It emerged from a later analysis that several of the most significant clusters appeared to be linked to common viral pathogens.

This clone was counted only a few times. Its antigen remains unknown. Trimming stripped 4 bases from V and 5 bases from J, with 12 bases between. There are 14 residues in the CDR3. Germline CDR1 and CDR2: SGHTA and FQGNSA. In the PCR, 60 Vbeta and 13 Jbeta primers were used. Measured with immunoSEQ multiplex PCR; TCRdb has only the in-frame clones, and not every one. The repertoire includes around 270,000 clones, roughly 80% of them detected once, and about 0.3% sits in the top ten. This sequence originates from a girl aged 2 to 10 in good health and CMV-seronegative. The gene calls are TRBV7-2 and TRBJ2-1, with D possibly TRBD2 on 6 matching bases. The material sequenced was PBMCs. This chain's CDR3 is CASSSFGSNNEQFF. The CDR3 nucleotides are TGTGCCAGCAGCTCGTTCGGGAGTAACAATGAGCAGTTCTTC.